The rows below give T cell receptor beta chains drawn from one sample of a study of cytomegalovirus exposure and HLA in healthy donors. The table came from immunoSEQ multiplex PCR; TCRdb's copy has only in-frame clones and leaves some out. The sample holds 150,000 to 200,000 clones, 84% seen once. The sequenced sample consisted of PBMCs. All receptors come from a boy aged 5-17 years in good health and CMV-seronegative. The CDR3 runs from the conserved cysteine through the conserved F or W. D genes are given only for firm matches. Not all rows give a size; the values are once, few, many and, for expanded clones, a class.

size: .; D: .; J: TRBJ2-1; V: TRBV6-1; DNA: TGTGCCAGCAGTGAAGCCCTCGGCGTGACAGTGGGTAATGAGCAGTTCTTC; CDR3: CASSEALGVTVGNEQFF
size: .; D: TRBD1; J: TRBJ1-6; V: TRBV6-5; DNA: TGTGCCAGCAGTCTGGACAGGGTAAATTCACCCCTTCACTTT; CDR3: CASSLDRVNSPLHF
size: .; D: .; J: TRBJ2-5; V: TRBV30; DNA: TGTGCCTGGAGTCAGGGGCCTGGGGAAGAGACCCAGTACTTC; CDR3: CAWSQGPGEETQYF
size: .; D: .; J: TRBJ1-1; V: TRBV29-1; DNA: TGCAGCGTTAATTTGCGACAGGTCGACACTGAAGCTTTCTTT; CDR3: CSVNLRQVDTEAFF
size: .; D: .; J: TRBJ1-1; V: TRBV11-2; DNA: TGTGCCAGCAGCTACCCCCGGACGGGGGGCAAAAACACTGAAGCTTTCTTT; CDR3: CASSYPRTGGKNTEAFF
size: .; D: .; J: TRBJ2-5; V: TRBV30; DNA: TGTGCCTGGAGTGTAACCGCCTCTAGCTCTGTTCTTTGGACCCAGTACTTC; CDR3: CAWSVTASSSVLWTQYF
size: .; D: TRBD1; J: TRBJ1-5; V: TRBV19; DNA: TGTGCCAGTGGGACAGGGGGTAATCAGCCCCAGCATTTT; CDR3: CASGTGGNQPQHF
size: .; D: TRBD2; J: TRBJ2-5; V: TRBV5-4; DNA: TGTGCCAGCAGCTCCTTCGGCGGGAGAGTCCAAGAGACCCAGTACTTC; CDR3: CASSSFGGRVQETQYF
size: once; D: .; J: TRBJ2-5; V: TRBV5-8; DNA: TGTGCCAGCAGCCCCGATGGACTATCCAAAGAGACCCAGTACTTC; CDR3: CASSPDGLSKETQYF
size: few; D: .; J: TRBJ1-5; V: TRBV6-6; DNA: TGTGCCAGCAGTTACGGCAGGGCGAGCAATCAGCCCCAGCATTTT; CDR3: CASSYGRASNQPQHF
size: .; D: .; J: TRBJ1-4; V: TRBV7-9; DNA: TGTGCCAGCAGCCCGCCCTCCGGGGGAAGGGGTGAAAAACTGTTTTTT; CDR3: CASSPPSGGRGEKLFF
size: once; D: TRBD1; J: TRBJ2-7; V: TRBV30; DNA: TGTGCCTGGACTGACAGGGGATCCCTCGAGCAGTACTTC; CDR3: CAWTDRGSLEQYF
size: .; D: .; J: TRBJ1-1; V: TRBV18; DNA: TGTGCCAGCTCACCACCGGGCGGGCAGAACACTGAAGCTTTCTTT; CDR3: CASSPPGGQNTEAFF
size: .; D: TRBD2; J: TRBJ2-3; V: TRBV5-1; DNA: TGCGCCAGCAGCTTGGGCGCAGCGGGACTCACAGATACGCAGTATTTT; CDR3: CASSLGAAGLTDTQYF
size: .; D: .; J: TRBJ1-3; V: TRBV13; DNA: TGTGCCAGCAGGGGGGCCGGCGGAAACACCATATATTTT; CDR3: CASRGAGGNTIYF
size: .; D: .; J: TRBJ1-5; V: TRBV5-6; DNA: TGTGCCAGCAGCCCCTACCAGCCCCAGCATTTT; CDR3: CASSPYQPQHF
size: .; D: .; J: TRBJ1-1; V: TRBV2; DNA: TGTGCCAGCAGTGAAGGAGGCAGGGCCCTGAGGTTCTTT; CDR3: CASSEGGRALRFF
size: .; D: TRBD1; J: TRBJ2-1; V: TRBV5-1; DNA: TGCGCCAGCAGCTCCTCCGGGACAGGGCACAATGAGCAGTTCTTC; CDR3: CASSSSGTGHNEQFF
size: few; D: .; J: TRBJ1-1; V: TRBV2; DNA: TGTGCCAACTCGCCGGGGGGGGACACTGAAGCTTTCTTT; CDR3: CANSPGGDTEAFF
size: .; D: TRBD1; J: TRBJ1-2; V: TRBV18; DNA: TGTGCCAGCGCACCTCTTGGGACAGGGGGAAAACATTTAAGCTATGGCTACACCTTC; CDR3: CASAPLGTGGKHLSYGYTF
size: .; D: .; J: TRBJ2-7; V: TRBV30; DNA: TGTGCCTGGAGTGGTTGGGGGCCCTCTACCTACGAGCAGTACTTC; CDR3: CAWSGWGPSTYEQYF
size: .; D: .; J: TRBJ2-7; V: TRBV7-7; DNA: TGTGCTAGCAGCTTAGGTTCCGGTTACGAGCAGTACTTC; CDR3: CASSLGSGYEQYF
size: .; D: .; J: TRBJ2-3; V: TRBV2; DNA: TGTGCCAGCATTTTCACAACAGGGACGGCAGATACGCAGTATTTT; CDR3: CASIFTTGTADTQYF
size: .; D: .; J: TRBJ1-3; V: TRBV10-2; DNA: TGCGCCAGCAGGGAAACAGACTCTGGAAACACCATATATTTT; CDR3: CASRETDSGNTIYF
size: .; D: TRBD2; J: TRBJ2-7; V: TRBV4-1; DNA: TGCGCCAGCAGCCAAGACCCCCCCGGACTAGCGGCCTACGAGCAGTACTTC; CDR3: CASSQDPPGLAAYEQYF
size: .; D: TRBD1; J: TRBJ1-1; V: TRBV30; DNA: TGTGCCTGGAGCGCATGGGGACAGTGGAACACTGAAGCTTTCTTT; CDR3: CAWSAWGQWNTEAFF
size: .; D: .; J: TRBJ1-5; V: TRBV5-6; DNA: TGTGCCAGCAGCTCCGGGGGTATCGGCAATCAGCCCCAGCATTTT; CDR3: CASSSGGIGNQPQHF
size: .; D: .; J: TRBJ2-7; V: TRBV9; DNA: TGTGCCAGCAGCGTCGACCCCGGGACAAAATACGAGCAGTACTTC; CDR3: CASSVDPGTKYEQYF
size: few; D: .; J: TRBJ1-2; V: TRBV6-1; DNA: TGTGCCAGCAGGGGACTGCCCAACTATGGCTACACCTTC; CDR3: CASRGLPNYGYTF
size: few; D: .; J: TRBJ2-7; V: TRBV25-1; DNA: TGTGCCAGCAGTGAAATGGCGGCCTCCTACGAGCAGTACTTC; CDR3: CASSEMAASYEQYF
size: .; D: .; J: TRBJ2-7; V: TRBV4-2; DNA: TGTGCCAGCAGCCAAGCCGGGACAAATTACGAGCAGTACTTC; CDR3: CASSQAGTNYEQYF
size: .; D: TRBD2; J: TRBJ2-3; V: TRBV7-9; DNA: TGTGCCAGCAACCTAGCGGGAGGATCGGGAGATACGCAGTATTTT; CDR3: CASNLAGGSGDTQYF
size: .; D: .; J: TRBJ2-7; V: TRBV19; DNA: TGTGCCAGTAGTGAGAGGCGATCCTACGAGCAGTACTTC; CDR3: CASSERRSYEQYF
size: .; D: .; J: TRBJ2-3; V: TRBV19; DNA: TGTGCCAGTATGAGTGCAGATACGCAGTATTTT; CDR3: CASMSADTQYF
size: .; D: TRBD2; J: TRBJ2-5; V: TRBV6-6; DNA: TGTGCCAGCAGTTACACTAGCGGGAGGCCGGAGACCCAGTACTTC; CDR3: CASSYTSGRPETQYF
size: .; D: .; J: TRBJ2-7; V: TRBV5-4; DNA: TGTGCCAGCAGCTTCGGGTTATACTACGAGCAGTACTTC; CDR3: CASSFGLYYEQYF
size: .; D: .; J: TRBJ2-2; V: TRBV11-3; DNA: TGTGCCAGCAGCACACCAACCGGGGAGCTGTTTTTT; CDR3: CASSTPTGELFF
size: few; D: .; J: TRBJ2-5; V: TRBV9; DNA: TGTGCCAGCAGCGTAGCTTCCCAAGAGACCCAGTACTTC; CDR3: CASSVASQETQYF
size: .; D: .; J: TRBJ1-5; V: TRBV7-8; DNA: TGTGCCAGCAGCTTTCTCCCCCAGGGCAATCAGCCCCAGCATTTT; CDR3: CASSFLPQGNQPQHF
size: few; D: .; J: TRBJ1-1; V: TRBV6-6; DNA: TGTGCCAGCAAGAGAAGCCCCGGAGCTTTCTTT; CDR3: CASKRSPGAFF
size: .; D: .; J: TRBJ1-2; V: TRBV9; DNA: TGTGCCAGCAGCGAGTCCTGGGGCCTAGCTAACTATGGCTACACCTTC; CDR3: CASSESWGLANYGYTF
size: .; D: TRBD1; J: TRBJ2-1; V: TRBV14; DNA: TGTGCCAGCAGCCAACCGGGACAGAGCTCCTACAATGAGCAGTTCTTC; CDR3: CASSQPGQSSYNEQFF
size: .; D: TRBD1; J: TRBJ2-7; V: TRBV30; DNA: TGTGCCTGGAGTGTACCAAGACAGGGGAGGTACGAGCAGTACTTC; CDR3: CAWSVPRQGRYEQYF
size: .; D: .; J: TRBJ2-1; V: TRBV2; DNA: TGTGCCAGCAGTGAAGGCCGCGGGCTTACTGTCAATGAGCAGTTCTTC; CDR3: CASSEGRGLTVNEQFF
size: .; D: TRBD1; J: TRBJ2-2; V: TRBV5-1; DNA: TGCGCCAGCAGCTCAGGGGGCCGTTACACCGGGGAGCTGTTTTTT; CDR3: CASSSGGRYTGELFF
size: .; D: TRBD2; J: TRBJ2-3; V: TRBV7-8; DNA: TGTGCCAGCAGCTTAGCGAGCGGGGGGGCAGATACGCAGTATTTT; CDR3: CASSLASGGADTQYF
size: once; D: TRBD1; J: TRBJ1-2; V: TRBV5-5; DNA: TGTGCCAGCAGCACCGACAGGGGGCGGACGTCTGGCTACACCTTC; CDR3: CASSTDRGRTSGYTF
size: .; D: .; J: TRBJ1-2; V: TRBV7-8; DNA: TGTGCCAGCAGTCGTAGACAGGTTGTAGTCGGCTACACCTTC; CDR3: CASSRRQVVVGYTF
size: .; D: .; J: TRBJ2-5; V: TRBV5-4; DNA: TGTGCCAGCAGCTCTCTACAGGGAGAAGAGACCCAGTACTTC; CDR3: CASSSLQGEETQYF
size: .; D: .; J: TRBJ2-6; V: TRBV27; DNA: TGTGCCAGCAGTTCCAGGGCCTCTGGGGCCAACGTCCTGACTTTC; CDR3: CASSSRASGANVLTF
size: .; D: .; J: TRBJ1-4; V: TRBV19; DNA: TGTGCCAGTAGTATTATGACTCTCCGAAATGAAAAACTGTTTTTT; CDR3: CASSIMTLRNEKLFF
size: .; D: TRBD1; J: TRBJ1-3; V: TRBV6-1; DNA: TGTGCCAGCAGTGCCCGGACAGGGAGCTCTGGAAACACCATATATTTT; CDR3: CASSARTGSSGNTIYF
size: once; D: .; J: TRBJ2-5; V: TRBV7-3; DNA: TGTGCCAGCAGCTTAACGAGGGCAGCCTCCCAAGAGACCCAGTACTTC; CDR3: CASSLTRAASQETQYF
size: .; D: .; J: TRBJ2-3; V: TRBV12-5; DNA: TGTGCTAGTGGTTTGACTCCCCGTTCTAGCACAGATACGCAGTATTTT; CDR3: CASGLTPRSSTDTQYF